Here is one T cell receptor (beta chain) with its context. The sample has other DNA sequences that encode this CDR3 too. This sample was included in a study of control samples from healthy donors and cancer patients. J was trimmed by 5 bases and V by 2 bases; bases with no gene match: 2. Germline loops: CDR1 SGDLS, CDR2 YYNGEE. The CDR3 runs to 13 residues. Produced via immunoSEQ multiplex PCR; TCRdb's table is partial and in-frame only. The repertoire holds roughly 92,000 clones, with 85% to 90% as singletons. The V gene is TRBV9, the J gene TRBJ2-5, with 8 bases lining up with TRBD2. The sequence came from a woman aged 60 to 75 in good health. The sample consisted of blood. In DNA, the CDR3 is TGTGCCAGCAGCGTCGGCGGGAGGGAGACCCAGTACTTC. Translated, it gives CASSVGGRETQYF.